These 7 T cell receptor beta chains were sequenced from one sample in a study of beta chain features in type 1 diabetes. Study findings and constraints: All four CD4+ subsets of Type 1 diabetes patients contained TCRB CDR3s that were moderately but significantly shorter.

Expressed TCRB transcripts were sequenced, since all the RNA that had been isolated was reverse transcribed. TCRdb's copy holds only in-frame clones and misses some; the assay was immunoSEQ multiplex PCR. The sample has 300,000 to 350,000 clones; approximately 13% are singletons. For these TCRs, the target antigens are not known. The specimen was naive CD4+ T cells from blood. These receptors came from a young woman with type 1 diabetes.

This clone was seen more than once but under ten times. V gene TRBV30 combines with J gene TRBJ1-5; D remains ambiguous. The germline gives CDR1 GTSNPN, CDR2 SVGIG (reference sequence). The CDR3 has 15 amino acids. V was trimmed by 3 bases and J by 4 bases, leaving 16 bases between them. DNA for the CDR3: TGTGCCTGGAGCAGCGGTCGGAGGGAGAATCAGCCCCAGCATTTT. The encoded protein is CAWSSGRRENQPQHF.

This clone was seen a handful of times. The chain links TRBV2 to TRBJ2-3, with 7 bases fitting TRBD2. The CDR3 has 12 amino acids. The germline V gene encodes CDR1 SNHLY and CDR2 FYNNEI. V dropped 8 bases and J dropped 7; count of bases not matched to a gene: 6. The CDR3 protein is CASSGRRNTQYF. The CDR3 DNA reads as TGTGCCAGCTCCGGGAGGAGAAATACGCAGTATTTT.

This chain links TRBV18 with TRBJ1-1, with 8 bases that match TRBD1. Losses at the gene ends were 6 bases for V and 5 bases for J; bases not matched to a gene: 11. The CDR3 totals 15 residues. Germline V gene lookup returns CDR1 KGHSH and CDR2 LQKENI. CDR3 residues: CASSLSEQGETEAFF. For the CDR3, the DNA is TGTGCCAGCTCCCTTTCTGAACAGGGGGAGACTGAAGCTTTCTTT.

This clone has more than one count but fewer than ten. The chain is built from TRBV30 and TRBJ2-1; the match to TRBD2 covers 12 bases. The CDR3 loop spans 13 amino acids. Germline CDR1 and CDR2: GTSNPN and SVGIG (reference sequence). V gave up 2 bases and J gave up 15 bases; unmatched junction bases: 8. The CDR3 DNA reads TGTGCCTGGAGTCCACAGACTAGCGGGAGTGGGTTCTTC. Its protein product is CAWSPQTSGSGFF.

The chain joins TRBV20-1 to TRBJ1-1; the D is unclear. V lost 6 bases and J lost 4, with 9 bases in between. The CDR3 covers 11 residues. Germline V gene sequence: CDR1 DFQATT, CDR2 SNEGSKA (reference sequence). The CDR3 loop is CSALISTEAFF. In nucleotides, the CDR3 is TGCAGTGCACTTATAAGCACTGAAGCTTTCTTT.

This chain connects TRBV30 to TRBJ2-7; D is unresolved. The germline V and J ends were trimmed by 3 bases and 3 bases, with 6 bases remaining between them. The CDR3 length is 11 residues. The germline gives CDR1 GTSNPN, CDR2 SVGIG (reference sequence). CDR3 protein: CAWSSNYEQYV. The CDR3 nucleotides are TGTGCCTGGAGCTCAAACTACGAGCAGTACGTC.

Only a few counts were recorded for this clone. The genes are TRBV9 and TRBJ2-1; 8 positions match TRBD1. The CDR3 sequence is 16 residues long. The germline V gene has CDR1 SGDLS and CDR2 YYNGEE. Losses at the gene ends were 4 bases for V and 0 bases for J; bases not matched to a gene: 6. The CDR3 DNA sequence: TGTGCCAGCAGCCCCCGGACAGGGAGCTCCTACAATGAGCAGTTCTTC. Its protein is CASSPRTGSSYNEQFF.